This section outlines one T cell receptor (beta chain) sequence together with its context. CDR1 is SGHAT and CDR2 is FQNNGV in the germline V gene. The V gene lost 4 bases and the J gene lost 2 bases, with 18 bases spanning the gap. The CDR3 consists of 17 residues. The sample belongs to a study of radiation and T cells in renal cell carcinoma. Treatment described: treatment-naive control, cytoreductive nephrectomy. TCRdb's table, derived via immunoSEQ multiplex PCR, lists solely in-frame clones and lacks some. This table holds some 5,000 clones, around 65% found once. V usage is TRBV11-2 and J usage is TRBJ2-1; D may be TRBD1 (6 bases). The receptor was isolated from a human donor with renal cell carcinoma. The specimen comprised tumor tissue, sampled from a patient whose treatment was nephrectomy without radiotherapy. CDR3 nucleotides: TGTGCCAGCAGCTACCCATTAGGGACACCGACCTACAATGAGCAGTTCTTC. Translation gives CASSYPLGTPTYNEQFF.